The clone carrying this TCR beta chain was counted many times. Its antigen is as yet unknown. This entry comes from a study of T-cell reconstitution after alpha-beta-depleted transplantation in children. Unique molecular identifiers featured in how the TCRbeta library was prepared. TCRdb independently ran MiXCR on the PCR reads; one entry per CDR3 protein. The table lists around 700,000 distinct CDR3 sequences, approximately 14% of them singletons. Study conclusions and caveats: From surviving recipient T cells and thymic progenitors came the high day-60 TCRbeta diversity observed in some patients. Hyperexpanded clones declined; after one year, newly produced T cells mostly supplied diversity. Reportedly, roughly two months post-transplant, alpha-beta T cells arose from several hundred expanded graft clones.

Looked up from germline, CDR1 is SGHRS and CDR2 is YFSETQ. V lost 5 bases to trimming and J lost 1 base, with 12 bases between them. The CDR3 has 15 residues. The gene calls are TRBV5-1 and TRBJ2-2, with D possibly TRBD2 on 6 matching bases. The input for sequencing was PBMCs, taken before TCRalphabeta/CD19-depleted stem cell transplant. The sequence was obtained from a girl aged 2 to 9 with congenital amegakaryocytic thrombocytopenia, due to receive a stem cell transplant. CDR3 sequence reads: CASSRSGLNTGELFF. The CDR3 DNA reads TGCGCCAGCAGTAGGAGCGGGCTGAACACCGGGGAGCTGTTTTTT.